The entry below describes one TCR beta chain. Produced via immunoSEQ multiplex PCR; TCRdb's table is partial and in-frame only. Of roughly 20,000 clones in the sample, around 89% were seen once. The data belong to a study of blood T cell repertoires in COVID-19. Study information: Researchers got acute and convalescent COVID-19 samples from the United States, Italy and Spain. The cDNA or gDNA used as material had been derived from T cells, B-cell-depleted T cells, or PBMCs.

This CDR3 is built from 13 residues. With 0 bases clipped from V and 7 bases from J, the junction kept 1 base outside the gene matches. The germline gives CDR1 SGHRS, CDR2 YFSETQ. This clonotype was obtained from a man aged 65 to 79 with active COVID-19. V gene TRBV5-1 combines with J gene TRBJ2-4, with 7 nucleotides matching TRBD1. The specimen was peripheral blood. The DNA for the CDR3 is TGCGCCAGCAGCTTGGAGGACAGGAACATTCAGTACTTC. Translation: CASSLEDRNIQYF.